The rows below give T cell receptor beta chains drawn from one sample of a study of response to subunit inactivated influenza vaccine. TCRdb redid the calling of the RT-PCR reads with MiXCR, one entry per CDR3 protein. The sample shows around 470,000 distinct CDR3 sequences, approximately 7.3% of them seen only once. The material was PBMCs from blood, obtained about 24 months after vaccination. The source of these receptors is a man in his fifties or sixties who received an inactivated influenza vaccine. The CDR3 runs from the conserved cysteine through the conserved F or W. The order of the fields is D gene, clone size, V gene, J gene, CDR3 protein, CDR3 DNA. The D gene is left open where the match is weak. Part of the rows lack a size; the others show once, few, many or a class for expanded clones.

.,many,TRBV4-1,TRBJ2-7,CASSRGIAYEQYF,TGCGCCAGCAGCCGTGGGATAGCCTACGAGCAGTACTTC
TRBD1,few,TRBV12-3/TRBV12-4,TRBJ1-6,CASSLALGGTENSPLHF,TGTGCCAGCAGTTTAGCGCTAGGCGGGACAGAGAATTCACCCCTCCACTTT
.,.,TRBV11-2,TRBJ1-2,CASRPIGGTNYGYTF,TGTGCCAGCAGACCCATCGGGGGTACTAACTATGGCTACACCTTC
.,few,TRBV27,TRBJ2-7,CASSLRQHYEQYF,TGTGCCAGCAGTTTACGGCAGCACTACGAGCAGTACTTC
.,few,TRBV5-1,TRBJ2-5,CASSFEGGSETQYF,TGCGCCAGCAGCTTCGAGGGGGGGTCGGAGACCCAGTACTTC
.,.,TRBV28,TRBJ2-7,CASMFGASYEQYF,TGTGCCAGCATGTTCGGGGCCTCCTACGAGCAGTACTTC
.,few,TRBV10-3,TRBJ1-4,CAISLEDEKLFF,TGTGCCATCAGTCTAGAGGATGAAAAACTGTTTTTT
TRBD2,many,TRBV7-2,TRBJ2-3,CASSLFPGGFTDTQYF,TGTGCCAGCAGCTTATTCCCGGGGGGATTCACAGATACGCAGTATTTT
TRBD2,.,TRBV10-3,TRBJ2-5,CAISGGAGAKQETQYF,TGTGCCATCAGTGGTGGAGCGGGGGCCAAACAAGAGACCCAGTACTTC
.,.,TRBV7-8,TRBJ2-5,CASSLVGGTQYF,TGTGCCAGCAGCTTAGTTGGAGGGACCCAGTACTTC
TRBD2,.,TRBV7-9,TRBJ2-1,CASSSALSGSPNNEQFF,TGTGCCAGCAGCTCAGCACTTAGCGGGAGCCCCAACAATGAGCAGTTCTTC
.,many,TRBV20-1,TRBJ2-4,CSARISREAKNIQYF,TGCAGTGCTAGAATCTCGCGAGAGGCCAAAAACATTCAGTACTTC
.,many,TRBV7-3,TRBJ2-4,CASSLMGTLGDIQYF,TGTGCCAGCAGCTTAATGGGGACCCTGGGAGACATTCAGTACTTC
.,many,TRBV7-2,TRBJ2-1,CASSPGVYNEQFF,TGTGCCAGCAGCCCCGGGGTTTACAATGAGCAGTTCTTC
.,many,TRBV12-3/TRBV12-4,TRBJ2-2,CASSPVVGGGTGELFF,TGTGCCAGCAGCCCAGTGGTGGGAGGGGGCACCGGGGAGCTGTTTTTT
.,.,TRBV7-2,TRBJ2-6,CASSSEFSGANVLTF,TGTGCCAGCAGCTCTGAATTCTCTGGGGCCAACGTCCTGACTTTC
.,many,TRBV28,TRBJ2-5,CASSFRYSSRETQYF,TGTGCCAGCAGTTTTAGGTACTCCTCACGGGAGACCCAGTACTTC
.,few,TRBV20-1,TRBJ1-5,CSASAGDQPQHF,TGCAGTGCTAGTGCAGGGGATCAGCCCCAGCATTTT
.,.,TRBV7-2,TRBJ2-7,CASSLVSSAGYEQYF,TGTGCCAGCAGCTTAGTATCCTCGGCCGGCTACGAGCAGTACTTC
TRBD2,many,TRBV6-2/TRBV6-3,TRBJ2-1,CASSYRGLAGGRSSYNEQFF,TGTGCCAGCAGTTACCGGGGACTAGCGGGGGGCAGGAGCTCCTACAATGAGCAGTTCTTC